The 18 T cell receptor beta chains given below trace back to one sample, sequenced in a study of T-cell reconstitution after alpha-beta-depleted transplantation in children. Construction of the TCRbeta library involved unique molecular identifiers. TCRdb reanalysed the PCR reads using MiXCR and keeps one entry per CDR3 protein. The sample records more than 400,000 distinct CDR3 sequences, approximately 42% being singletons. The specimen comprised PBMCs, sampled before TCRalphabeta/CD19-depleted stem cell transplant. The receptors come from a girl aged 2 to 10 with aplastic anemia, due to receive a stem cell transplant.

This clonotype showed up many times. The chain recombines TRBV7-2 with TRBJ1-2; D unresolved. Trimming stripped 3 bases from V and 0 bases from J, with 11 bases between. The CDR3 contains 15 residues. Germline V CDR1 and CDR2: SGHTA, FQGNSA. CDR3 DNA: TGTGCCAGCAGCTTCCGGGCCGGGGCTAACTATGGCTACACCTTC. It yields the protein CASSFRAGANYGYTF.

V gene TRBV20-1 combines with J gene TRBJ1-2; D possibly corresponds to TRBD1 (5 bases). Germline-derived CDR1 and CDR2 are DFQATT and SNEGSKA (reference sequence). The germline V and J ends were trimmed by 3 bases and 2 bases, with 7 bases remaining between them. This CDR3 region has 12 residues. CDR3 residues: CSARDINYGYTF. CDR3 coding DNA: TGCAGTGCTAGGGACATCAACTATGGCTACACCTTC.

This chain uses TRBV7-6 with TRBJ2-2; D unresolved. The CDR3 loop spans 13 amino acids. The V end lost 0 bases, the J end lost 5 bases, and 4 bases lay between the germline ends. Germline loops: CDR1 SGHVS, CDR2 FNYEAQ. The CDR3 loop reads CASSLARTGELFF. The CDR3 DNA reads as TGTGCCAGCAGCTTAGCCCGGACCGGGGAGCTGTTTTTT.

This rearrangement joins TRBV20-1 to TRBJ2-7, with no clear D. CDR3 length: 13 amino acids. V was pared by 1 base and J by 5 bases, with 12 bases between. In germline, CDR1 is DFQATT, CDR2 SNEGSKA (reference sequence). CDR3 loop: CSARVSVRDEQYF. The CDR3 DNA reads as TGCAGTGCTAGAGTAAGCGTAAGGGACGAGCAGTACTTC.

The chain combines TRBV23-1 with TRBJ2-7; 7 bases are shared with TRBD2. TRBV23-1 is an open reading frame, and its role is uncertain. The V segment lost 2 bases and the J segment 0 bases; nucleotides outside the gene matches: 16. The CDR3 is made up of 19 amino acids. The CDR3 region has the DNA TGCGCCAGCAGTCAACCCGGGCGGCTAGCGGTAAAGAGCTCCTACGAGCAGTACTTC. This translates into CASSQPGRLAVKSSYEQYF.

The chain uses TRBV6-6 and TRBJ2-7; either TRBD1 or TRBD2 may supply D (5 bases each). V gave up 8 bases and J gave up 4 bases, with 15 bases separating them. Germline CDR1 and CDR2: MNHNY and SVGAGI (reference sequence). This CDR3 is built from 13 residues. In DNA form, the CDR3 reads TGTGCCAGCTCCAACGGAGAGGGGTACGAGCAGTACTTC. Translation: CASSNGEGYEQYF.

The chain couples TRBV4-1 to TRBJ2-7, with 10 bases lining up with TRBD2. The ends lost 1 base at V and 4 bases at J; junction bases unmatched: 4. Germline values: CDR1 MGHRA, CDR2 YSYEKL. The CDR3 covers 15 residues. CDR3 sequence (DNA): TGCGCCAGCAGCCAAGTCTCTAGCGGGAGATACGAGCAGTACTTC. Amino acids: CASSQVSSGRYEQYF.

This clonotype occurred a few times. The chain joins TRBV6-6 to TRBJ1-6; D remains ambiguous. This CDR3 contains 13 residues. Trimming removed 6 bases at V and 7 bases at J, with 10 bases between. Germline assignment: CDR1 MNHNY and CDR2 SVGAGI (reference sequence). CDR3 protein: CASRSTANSPLHF. Written as DNA, the CDR3 is TGTGCCAGCAGGTCGACTGCCAATTCACCCCTCCACTTT.

In this sample, this clonotype turned up many times. This sequence joins TRBV20-1 and TRBJ2-3, with no clear D. Per germline, CDR1 DFQATT and CDR2 SNEGSKA (reference sequence). Trimming removed 5 bases at V and 5 bases at J, with 14 bases between. There are 13 residues in the CDR3. DNA for the CDR3: TGCAGTGCTTCCCGATTTTCTGTAGATACGCAGTATTTT. It encodes CSASRFSVDTQYF.

This chain links TRBV7-3 with TRBJ2-3, with 9 bases matching TRBD2. The CDR3 totals 17 residues. Germline CDR1 SGHTA, CDR2 FQGTGA. V lost 0 bases to trimming and J lost 0 bases; unmatched junction nucleotides: 4. This CDR3 is CASSLTPSGESTDTQYF. CDR3 nucleotide sequence: TGTGCCAGCAGCTTAACCCCTAGCGGGGAAAGCACAGATACGCAGTATTTT.

This clonotype turned up a few times. The chain couples TRBV20-1 to TRBJ2-7; no clear D. V gave up 8 bases and J gave up 6 bases, with 14 bases separating them. The CDR3 is made up of 11 amino acids. CDR1 is DFQATT and CDR2 is SNEGSKA in the germline V gene (reference sequence). This chain's CDR3 is CSPKVIAEQYF. The CDR3 nucleotides read TGCAGTCCCAAGGTGATAGCCGAGCAGTACTTC.

This clonotype appeared many times. This chain uses TRBV4-1 with TRBJ2-7, with D perhaps matching TRBD2 (5 bases). Germline values: CDR1 MGHRA, CDR2 YSYEKL. Trimming left V 0 bases short and J 1 base short, with 10 bases between. The CDR3 is 15 residues long. CDR3 region: CASSQDVRGSYEQYF. The CDR3 region has the DNA TGCGCCAGCAGCCAAGATGTCCGGGGTTCCTACGAGCAGTACTTC.

This clonotype was seen at least ten times. The chain uses TRBV20-1 and TRBJ2-3; D is possibly TRBD1 (5 bases). The CDR3 covers 14 residues. The V end was cut by 3 bases, the J end by 7 bases, with 17 bases between. The germline gives CDR1 DFQATT, CDR2 SNEGSKA (reference sequence). The CDR3 coding sequence is TGCAGTGCTAGCCGTCAAACAGGACATCATACGCAGTATTTT. Its translation is CSASRQTGHHTQYF.

The genes are TRBV5-1 and TRBJ2-1; D remains unclear. V gave up 3 bases and J gave up 2 bases, with 12 bases separating them. The CDR3 has 15 amino acids. Germline values: CDR1 SGHRS, CDR2 YFSETQ. The CDR3 sequence is CASSSRAPAYNEQFF. The CDR3 DNA follows: TGCGCCAGCAGCTCCCGGGCCCCTGCCTACAATGAGCAGTTCTTC.

This clonotype was recorded at least ten times. This chain connects TRBV20-1 to TRBJ2-1; D is unresolved. Germline values: CDR1 DFQATT, CDR2 SNEGSKA (reference sequence). There are 11 residues in the CDR3. V was clipped by 5 bases and J by 7 bases, with 9 bases between them. The CDR3 here is CSASRTNEQFF. The CDR3 coding sequence is TGCAGTGCTTCTCGGACGAATGAGCAGTTCTTC.

This rearrangement joins TRBV30 to TRBJ2-2; perhaps TRBD1 as D (6 bases). The ends were cut back, 2 bases at V and 3 bases at J, with 10 bases in the middle. From germline, CDR1 is GTSNPN and CDR2 SVGIG (reference sequence). The CDR3 contains 14 residues. DNA for the CDR3: TGTGCCTGGAGTTGGGCAGGGGACACCGGGGAGCTGTTTTTT. It encodes CAWSWAGDTGELFF.

The gene calls are TRBV29-1 and TRBJ2-3; no firm D call. CDR1 and CDR2 from the germline V gene are SQVTM and ANQGSEA. The CDR3 contains 14 residues. V was trimmed by 7 bases and J by 0 bases, leaving 14 bases between them. The CDR3 region has the DNA TGCAGCGCCTACTACCTGATTAGCACAGATACGCAGTATTTT. Protein product: CSAYYLISTDTQYF.

Only a few counts were recorded for this clonotype. The rearrangement links TRBV12-3 or TRBV12-4 to TRBJ2-2, with 8 bases lining up with TRBD1. Trimming cost V 7 bases and J 5 bases; bases outside gene matches: 9. The CDR3 has 15 residues. The CDR3 DNA reads as TGTGCCAGCACCTGGGGGACAGGCCCGACCGGGGAGCTGTTTTTT. Translating it yields CASTWGTGPTGELFF.